These T cell receptor beta chains were read from a single sample in a study of blood T cell repertoires in COVID-19. Produced via immunoSEQ multiplex PCR; TCRdb's table is partial and in-frame only. The sample has a few hundred thousand clones, around 81% seen once. Sequences were obtained from PBMCs or T cells enriched from blood (not recorded which). These receptors came from a man aged 45-60 years who had recovered from COVID-19. CDR3s include the opening cysteine and the closing phenylalanine or tryptophan. The D gene is left open where the match is weak. A row's size may be missing; if present it is once, few, many or a size class.

-	TRBV18	TRBJ2-7	-	TGTGCCAGCTCACCACCGCGGATTATCGAGCAGTACTTC	CASSPPRIIEQYF
-	TRBV21-1	TRBJ2-1	-	TGTGCCAGCATAGTGACTAGCGGGAGACTTTGGCAGTTCTTC	CASIVTSGRLWQFF
-	TRBV3-1/TRBV3-2	TRBJ2-5	TRBD2	TGTGCCAGCAGCCAGGGACTAGCGGGGATAGAGACCCAGTACTTC	CASSQGLAGIETQYF
-	TRBV25-1	TRBJ1-2	TRBD1	TGTGCCAGCAACGGTCCCGGGACAGGGGCGGGGTACTATGGCTACACCTTC	CASNGPGTGAGYYGYTF
few	TRBV7-2	TRBJ1-2	TRBD1	TGTGCCAGCAGCTCCACAGGGGCGTTGAACTATGGCTACACCTTC	CASSSTGALNYGYTF
-	TRBV7-2	TRBJ2-1	-	TGTGCCAGCAGCCCCCGGAGCTCCTACAATGAGCAGTTCTTC	CASSPRSSYNEQFF
-	TRBV2	TRBJ1-2	-	TGTGCCAGCAGTGGATCGGAGGTTGGCTACACCTTC	CASSGSEVGYTF
-	TRBV28	TRBJ1-1	TRBD1	TGTGCCAGCAGCAGGAACAGGGGCACTGAAGCTTTCTTT	CASSRNRGTEAFF
once	TRBV18	TRBJ1-1	TRBD1	TGTGCCAGCTCACTCGGGACAGGGGGAACCGAAGCTTTCTTT	CASSLGTGGTEAFF
-	TRBV19	TRBJ2-3	TRBD1	TGTGCCAGCAGGGACAGGGGGCGTTCAAACACAGATACGCAGTATTTT	CASRDRGRSNTDTQYF
-	TRBV5-1	TRBJ1-1	-	TGCGCCAGCAGCAGGCGGACAGAGAACACTGAAGCTTTCTTT	CASSRRTENTEAFF
once	TRBV11-3	TRBJ1-4	TRBD1	TGTGCCAGCAGCTCAGGACAGGCAACTAATGAAAAACTGTTTTTT	CASSSGQATNEKLFF
-	TRBV5-4	TRBJ2-3	-	TGTGCCAGCAGCTATTGGGTGAGCGGGACAGATACGCAGTATTTT	CASSYWVSGTDTQYF
many	TRBV28	TRBJ1-1	TRBD1	TGTGCCATCGGGACAGGGAATACTGAAGCTTTCTTT	CAIGTGNTEAFF
-	TRBV2	TRBJ2-7	TRBD1	TGTGCCAGCGTCCAGGGACAGGGGCTCTACGAGCAGTACTTC	CASVQGQGLYEQYF
-	TRBV2	TRBJ1-1	TRBD1	TGTGCCAGTTGTCCGGGACAGCAGAACACTGAAGCTTTCTTT	CASCPGQQNTEAFF
-	TRBV29-1	TRBJ1-2	-	TGCAGCGTTCTTATCGGTGGCGGAGGCTACACCTTC	CSVLIGGGGYTF
once	TRBV24-1	TRBJ2-3	TRBD1	TGTGCCACCAGTGATTTTACGGGACAGGGTTTCACAGATACGCAGTATTTT	CATSDFTGQGFTDTQYF
-	TRBV20-1	TRBJ2-7	TRBD2	TGCAGTGCTAGTAGTGGGACTAGCGGGAAGGACGAGCAGTACTTC	CSASSGTSGKDEQYF
-	TRBV6-2/TRBV6-3	TRBJ2-5	TRBD2	TGTGCCAGCAGTTATGCGACTAGCGGGGGATACCAAGAGACCCAGTACTTC	CASSYATSGGYQETQYF
-	TRBV5-1	TRBJ1-1	-	TGCGCCAGCAGCATTGGACAGTTGAACACTGAAGCTTTCTTT	CASSIGQLNTEAFF
-	TRBV10-3	TRBJ1-2	-	TGTGCCACCAAAGGCACAGGGAAGGGGCATGGCTACACCTTC	CATKGTGKGHGYTF
-	TRBV9	TRBJ2-1	TRBD2	TGTGCCAGCAGCGTAGGGACTAGCGGGGGGGATGAGCAGTTCTTC	CASSVGTSGGDEQFF
-	TRBV27	TRBJ1-1	TRBD1	TGTGCCAGCAGTTTTTTCCGGACAGGAGTTGAAGCTTTCTTT	CASSFFRTGVEAFF
-	TRBV27	TRBJ1-2	TRBD1	TGTGCCAGCAGTTTATCTCTCGGACAGGGGATTCACTACACCTTC	CASSLSLGQGIHYTF
-	TRBV29-1	TRBJ2-7	TRBD1	TGCAGCGTTGAAGGGACAGGGGATTGGGGCTACGAGCAGTACTTC	CSVEGTGDWGYEQYF
-	TRBV6-5	TRBJ2-7	TRBD1	TGTGCCAGCAGGACAGGGGGCGATTACGAGCAGTACTTC	CASRTGGDYEQYF
-	TRBV7-8	TRBJ2-1	TRBD2	TGTGCCAGCAGCTTAGCCAGCGGGGGAGCCTTAGGTGAGCAGTTCTTC	CASSLASGGALGEQFF
-	TRBV7-8	TRBJ2-5	-	TGTGCCAGCAGCCACCGGGGGGAGACCCAGTACTTC	CASSHRGETQYF
few	TRBV4-1	TRBJ2-1	-	TGCGCCAGCAGCCCCGACTTTTACAATGAGCAGTTCTTC	CASSPDFYNEQFF
once	TRBV6-1	TRBJ1-1	TRBD1	TGTGCCAGCAGTGAAGTCAGGGGACAGGGCGAAGCTTTCTTT	CASSEVRGQGEAFF
-	TRBV28	TRBJ1-3	-	TGTGCCAGCAGTTTTGGGGGGTCTGGAAACACCATATATTTT	CASSFGGSGNTIYF
-	TRBV15	TRBJ2-7	-	TGTGCCACCAGCGGGATAAAGCAGGGTGGCGAGCAGTACTTC	CATSGIKQGGEQYF
-	TRBV29-1	TRBJ1-4	-	TGCAGCGTTGTTCTCCCCCGCGAGGGAAATGAAAAACTGTTTTTT	CSVVLPREGNEKLFF
-	TRBV9	TRBJ2-7	-	TGTGCCAGCAGCGTAGTTCTTCACCCGGACGAGCAGTACTTC	CASSVVLHPDEQYF
-	TRBV5-1	TRBJ2-5	TRBD2	TGCGCCAGCAGCTTCCTAGCGGGGGGACCGGCCCAGTACTTC	CASSFLAGGPAQYF
-	TRBV3-1/TRBV3-2	TRBJ1-2	TRBD1	TGTGCCAGCAGCCAAGATAGGACAGGTTTCCTGGGGTATGGCTACACCTTC	CASSQDRTGFLGYGYTF
once	TRBV28	TRBJ1-5	TRBD1	TGTGCCAGCAGTTTGGTCGGACAGGATAGCAATCAGCCCCAGCATTTT	CASSLVGQDSNQPQHF
-	TRBV7-9	TRBJ2-1	-	TGTGCCAGCAGCCGTGGGGCGGGATTAGGTGAGCAGTTCTTC	CASSRGAGLGEQFF
-	TRBV25-1	TRBJ1-6	-	TGTGCCAGCAGTGAAGTCTTACAGGGTAATTCACCCCTCCACTTT	CASSEVLQGNSPLHF
-	TRBV28	TRBJ2-7	-	TGTGCCAGCGCCGAGGGAGCACTCCCCTACGAGCAGTACTTC	CASAEGALPYEQYF